A selection of T cell receptor beta chains follows, all from one sample in a study of T cell repertoires in cytomegalovirus infection. TCRdb redid the calling of the reads with MiXCR, one entry per CDR3 protein. This sample carries around 200,000 distinct CDR3 sequences, about a sixth of them seen once, and the ten largest clones take 20% to 25%. Sequenced: CD8+ T cells from PBMCs. These receptors were collected from a human donor in good health (CMV status not recorded). Some clones in this sample may be carry-over from other donors' samples. CDR3s include the opening cysteine and the closing phenylalanine or tryptophan. Each record gives: D gene, V gene, clone size, J gene, CDR3 DNA, CDR3 protein. The D gene is left open where the match is weak. The size entry is marked missing in some rows and otherwise reads once, few, many or a size class.

d_call: .; v_call: TRBV7-2; clone_size: .; j_call: TRBJ2-3; cdr3_nt: TGTGCCAGCAGCTCCCTCAGCACAGATACGCAGTATTTT; cdr3_aa: CASSSLSTDTQYF
d_call: .; v_call: TRBV7-2; clone_size: few; j_call: TRBJ1-6; cdr3_nt: TGTGCCAGCAGCCGGGCGGGGGGGAAGGATAATTCACCCCTCCACTTT; cdr3_aa: CASSRAGGKDNSPLHF
d_call: .; v_call: TRBV12-3/TRBV12-4; clone_size: .; j_call: TRBJ2-2; cdr3_nt: TGTGCCAGCAGTTTAGGGGGCCTAAACACCGGGGAGCTGTTTTTT; cdr3_aa: CASSLGGLNTGELFF
d_call: .; v_call: TRBV28; clone_size: .; j_call: TRBJ2-5; cdr3_nt: TGTGCCAGCAGTTTTCCCGGTTTTGAGACCCAGTACTTC; cdr3_aa: CASSFPGFETQYF
d_call: .; v_call: TRBV29-1; clone_size: few; j_call: TRBJ2-1; cdr3_nt: TGCAGCGTTCGAAGGATAGGGGAAGTTGAGCAGTTCTTC; cdr3_aa: CSVRRIGEVEQFF
d_call: .; v_call: TRBV6-6; clone_size: few; j_call: TRBJ1-2; cdr3_nt: TGTGCCACCGAGCCTACCTATGGCTACACCTTC; cdr3_aa: CATEPTYGYTF
d_call: .; v_call: TRBV6-2/TRBV6-3; clone_size: few; j_call: TRBJ1-1; cdr3_nt: TGTGCCAGCAGCCAGACCGAGGCGAACACTGAAGCTTTCTTT; cdr3_aa: CASSQTEANTEAFF
d_call: TRBD2; v_call: TRBV6-2/TRBV6-3; clone_size: .; j_call: TRBJ2-1; cdr3_nt: TGTGCCAGCAGCCTCGGGGCGAGCGGGGGGACTGAGCAGTTCTTC; cdr3_aa: CASSLGASGGTEQFF
d_call: TRBD2; v_call: TRBV27; clone_size: once; j_call: TRBJ2-3; cdr3_nt: TGTGCCAGCAGACGGGGAGGGGCTGGCACAGATACGCAGTATTTT; cdr3_aa: CASRRGGAGTDTQYF
d_call: .; v_call: TRBV5-6; clone_size: .; j_call: TRBJ1-2; cdr3_nt: TGTGCCAGCAGTTCAGGGACGGGGAACTATGGCTACACCTTC; cdr3_aa: CASSSGTGNYGYTF
d_call: .; v_call: TRBV6-6; clone_size: .; j_call: TRBJ2-4; cdr3_nt: TGTGCCATCACATTCGGAAACATTCAGTACTTC; cdr3_aa: CAITFGNIQYF
d_call: .; v_call: TRBV19; clone_size: few; j_call: TRBJ2-7; cdr3_nt: TGTGCCAGTAGTCCAGAGGCCCAGACCTACGAGCAGTACTTC; cdr3_aa: CASSPEAQTYEQYF
d_call: TRBD2; v_call: TRBV4-1; clone_size: .; j_call: TRBJ2-5; cdr3_nt: TGCGCCAGCAGCCAAGATCGGCGCGGGGGGGTGACCCAGTACTTC; cdr3_aa: CASSQDRRGGVTQYF
d_call: .; v_call: TRBV29-1; clone_size: few; j_call: TRBJ2-7; cdr3_nt: TGCAGCGTGGAAGGGGGAAGAGGACGCGAGCAGTACTTC; cdr3_aa: CSVEGGRGREQYF
d_call: TRBD1; v_call: TRBV7-6; clone_size: few; j_call: TRBJ1-5; cdr3_nt: TGTGCCAGCAGCCCGTTTCCCGGGACAGGGGGAAGGGCTCAGCCCCAGCATTTT; cdr3_aa: CASSPFPGTGGRAQPQHF
d_call: .; v_call: TRBV14; clone_size: few; j_call: TRBJ2-7; cdr3_nt: TGTGCCAGCAGCCAAGTTTTACCGCAGCAGTACTTC; cdr3_aa: CASSQVLPQQYF
d_call: .; v_call: TRBV12-5; clone_size: once; j_call: TRBJ2-1; cdr3_nt: TGTGCTAGTGGTTTGGCCGTTACCGGGCGTGAGCAGTTCTTC; cdr3_aa: CASGLAVTGREQFF
d_call: TRBD2; v_call: TRBV12-3/TRBV12-4; clone_size: .; j_call: TRBJ2-1; cdr3_nt: TGTGCCAGCACTGGGGTAGCGGGGTCGTACAATGAGCAGTTCTTC; cdr3_aa: CASTGVAGSYNEQFF
d_call: .; v_call: TRBV7-2; clone_size: many; j_call: TRBJ1-6; cdr3_nt: TGTGCCAGCAGCTTTAAAACTACACCCCTCCACTTT; cdr3_aa: CASSFKTTPLHF
d_call: TRBD2; v_call: TRBV19; clone_size: few; j_call: TRBJ2-7; cdr3_nt: TGTGCCAGTAGTTTGACGGGACTAAACGAGCAGTACTTC; cdr3_aa: CASSLTGLNEQYF